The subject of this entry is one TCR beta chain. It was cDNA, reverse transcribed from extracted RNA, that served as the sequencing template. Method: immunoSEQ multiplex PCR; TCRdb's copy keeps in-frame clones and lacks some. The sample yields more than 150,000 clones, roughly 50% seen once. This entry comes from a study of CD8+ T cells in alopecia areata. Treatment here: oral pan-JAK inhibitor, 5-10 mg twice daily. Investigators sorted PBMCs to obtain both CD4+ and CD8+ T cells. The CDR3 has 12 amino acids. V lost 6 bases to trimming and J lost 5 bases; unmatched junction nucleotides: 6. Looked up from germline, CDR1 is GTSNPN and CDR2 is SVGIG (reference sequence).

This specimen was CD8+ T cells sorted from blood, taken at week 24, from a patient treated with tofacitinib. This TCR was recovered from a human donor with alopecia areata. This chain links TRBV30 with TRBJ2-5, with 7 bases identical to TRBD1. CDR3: CACSTGLETQYF. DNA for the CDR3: TGTGCCTGTTCGACAGGGCTGGAGACCCAGTACTTC.